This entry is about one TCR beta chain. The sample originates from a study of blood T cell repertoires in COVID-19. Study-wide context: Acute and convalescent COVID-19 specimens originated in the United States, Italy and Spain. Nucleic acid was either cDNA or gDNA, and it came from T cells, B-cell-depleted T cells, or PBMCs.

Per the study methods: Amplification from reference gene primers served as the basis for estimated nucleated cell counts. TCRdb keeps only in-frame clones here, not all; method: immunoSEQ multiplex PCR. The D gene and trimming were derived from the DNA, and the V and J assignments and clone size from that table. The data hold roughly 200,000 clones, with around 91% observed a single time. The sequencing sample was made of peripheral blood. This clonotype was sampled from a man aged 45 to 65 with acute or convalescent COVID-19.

The CDR3 coding sequence is TGTGCCACCAGGGAGGTTGCAACTAATGAAAAACTGTTTTTT. Its translation is CATREVATNEKLFF. The chain employs TRBV19 and TRBJ1-4, with a possible D match to TRBD1 (5 bases). The CDR3 has 14 amino acids. Germline CDR1 and CDR2: LNHDA and SQIVND (reference sequence). V lost 10 bases and J lost 0, with 12 bases in between.